Below, 21 T cell receptor beta chains from the same sample are listed, as sequenced in a study of blood T cells in healthy people across ages. Next came a second PCR, run for about 6 to 11 cycles, which used a sample-barcoded 5' primer along with a J-beta primer mix. Via MiXCR, TCRdb re-called the 5' RACE reads, giving one row per CDR3 protein. The sample carries approximately 800,000 distinct CDR3 sequences, approximately 25% recorded once. These data also formed part of another study, on T cells of mothers and their children.

The sample was blood. Receptor source: a boy aged 5 to 17 in good health.

The V and J genes are TRBV13 and TRBJ2-1; D is perhaps TRBD1 or TRBD2 (5 bases each). The germline V gene has CDR1 PRHDT and CDR2 FYEKMQ (reference sequence). The CDR3 has 15 residues. The V end was cut by 7 bases, the J end by 4 bases, with 17 bases between. CDR3 nucleotide sequence: TGTGCCAGCACCCTAGGGACCTACATATACAATGAGCAGTTCTTC. Translation: CASTLGTYIYNEQFF.

The chain carries TRBV21-1 and TRBJ2-3. TRBV21-1 is given as a pseudogene. The CDR3 has 17 amino acids. The CDR3 bases are TGTGCCAGCAGCAAAGTTCTTCGGACCACTAGCACAGATACGCAGTATTTT. It is translated as CASSKVLRTTSTDTQYF.

This clonotype was counted only a few times. This sequence joins TRBV27 and TRBJ2-2, with 9 bases identical to TRBD1. This CDR3 is 15 amino acids long. Germline lookup yields CDR1 MNHEY and CDR2 SMNVEV (reference sequence). V lost 5 bases and J lost 5; bases outside the gene matches: 6. The CDR3 region is CASSPGTGSTGELFF. CDR3 coding DNA: TGTGCCAGCAGTCCCGGGACAGGGTCGACCGGGGAGCTGTTTTTT.

This chain uses TRBV4-3 with TRBJ1-1; D gene uncertain. This CDR3 is built from 15 residues. The V end was cut by 0 bases, the J end by 0 bases, with 8 bases between. Germline values: CDR1 LGHNA, CDR2 YSLEER. CDR3 DNA: TGCGCCAGCAGCCAAGATCGGGATATGAACACTGAAGCTTTCTTT. This sequence encodes CASSQDRDMNTEAFF.

The chain joins TRBV20-1 to TRBJ1-1, with D unclear. CDR3 length: 12 amino acids. The V gene's germline CDR1 is DFQATT and CDR2 SNEGSKA (reference sequence). V dropped 6 bases and J dropped 4 bases, with 12 bases sitting between them. The CDR3 DNA is TGCAGTGCAACTACGTGGAGCACTGAAGCTTTCTTT. This codes for CSATTWSTEAFF.

On this clonotype itself: Its ends do not fully match the called genes, so a read error is possible. The V gene is TRBV29-1, the J gene TRBJ2-1; 9 bases are shared with TRBD2. The V gene's germline CDR1 is SQVTM and CDR2 ANQGSEA. There are 16 residues in the CDR3. CDR3 in amino acids: CSVEGRAGGLYNEQFF. The CDR3 nucleotides are TGCAGCGTCGAAGGTAGAGCGGGAGGCCTCTACAATGAGCAGTTCTTC.

J is TRBJ2-7 and V is TRBV28; possibly TRBD1 or TRBD2 for D (6 bases each). The CDR3 runs 16 residues. From germline, CDR1 is MDHEN and CDR2 SYDVKM. Trimming shortened V by 5 bases and J by 2 bases, and 19 bases separated the two germline ends. The CDR3 region is CASSPLGTGDTYEQYF. The CDR3 bases are TGTGCCAGCAGTCCTCTGGGGACGGGGGACACCTACGAGCAGTACTTC.

This clonotype is a singleton in its sample. One junction end disagrees with the germline gene, perhaps due to a read error. V gene TRBV9 combines with J gene TRBJ1-1; D gene unclear. The germline V gene has CDR1 SGDLS and CDR2 YYNGEE. The CDR3 consists of 15 residues. The CDR3: CTSSGDIPMNTEAFF. The CDR3 DNA follows: TGTACCAGCAGCGGTGACATTCCCATGAACACTGAAGCTTTCTTT.

This clonotype has just a few counts. The CDR3 region has the DNA TGTGCCAGCAGGCCTCGACAATGGCGGGGCGCGAGCTCCTATAATTCACCCCTCCACTTT. Residues: CASRPRQWRGASSYNSPLHF. The chain carries TRBV28 and TRBJ1-6, with D possibly TRBD1 on 5 matching bases. Trimming took 6 bases from V and 0 from J, leaving 24 bases between them. Per the germline V gene, CDR1 is MDHEN and CDR2 is SYDVKM. The CDR3 is made up of 20 amino acids.

This clonotype was seen a few times. The gene calls are TRBV7-6 and TRBJ2-1, with TRBD2 matching 10 bases. The germline gives CDR1 SGHVS, CDR2 FNYEAQ. The CDR3 sequence is 15 residues long. V lost 5 bases to trimming and J lost 9 bases; unmatched junction nucleotides: 10. The CDR3 here is CASSPEREGWVEQFF. CDR3 sequence (DNA): TGTGCCAGCAGCCCCGAGCGGGAGGGTTGGGTTGAGCAGTTCTTC.

The V and J genes are TRBV4-1 and TRBJ1-1; no definite D call. Germline-derived CDR1 and CDR2 are MGHRA and YSYEKL. The V end was cut by 0 bases, the J end by 4 bases, with 18 bases between. This CDR3 is built from 17 residues. The CDR3 protein is CASSQDTVGMAFTEAFF. CDR3 nucleotide sequence: TGCGCCAGCAGCCAAGATACTGTGGGGATGGCATTCACTGAAGCTTTCTTT.

This clonotype has just a few counts. J is TRBJ1-3 and V is TRBV6-5, with D unclear. The CDR3 contains 16 residues. Per germline, CDR1 MNHEY and CDR2 SVGAGI. Deletions cut 0 bases from V and 0 bases from J, with 9 bases between. The chain's CDR3 is CASSYSNHVSGNTIYF. The DNA of the CDR3 is TGTGCCAGCAGTTACTCGAATCACGTCTCTGGAAACACCATATATTTT.

This clonotype was counted a few times. V usage is TRBV4-2 and J usage is TRBJ2-1; D perhaps matches TRBD2 (6 bases). Germline CDR1 is LGHNA and CDR2 is YNFKEQ. Trimming took 0 bases from V and 0 from J, leaving 21 bases between them. The CDR3 extends over 20 amino acids. The CDR3 here is CASSQERGGLGRNSYNEQFF. The CDR3 DNA reads as TGTGCCAGCAGCCAAGAGAGGGGAGGTTTGGGGCGTAACTCCTACAATGAGCAGTTCTTC.

The J gene is TRBJ1-5, the V gene TRBV20-1; TRBD1 matches 7 bases. From germline, CDR1 is DFQATT and CDR2 SNEGSKA (reference sequence). V lost 6 bases, J lost 1 base, and 6 bases stayed unmatched. The CDR3 has 14 amino acids. The CDR3 sequence is CSAPLDRSNQPQHF. The CDR3 DNA sequence: TGCAGTGCCCCCTTGGACAGGAGCAATCAGCCCCAGCATTTT.

This clonotype has a handful of counts. The chain is built from TRBV19 and TRBJ2-7; D uncertain. V shed 5 bases and J shed 6 bases, with 14 bases lying between them. Germline V gene data show CDR1 as LNHDA and CDR2 as SQIVND (reference sequence). The CDR3 is 13 amino acids. CDR3 coding DNA: TGTGCCAGTAGTTCCATGACTGATCTCGAGCAGTACTTC. Encoded protein: CASSSMTDLEQYF.

V is TRBV29-1 and J is TRBJ2-2; 13 bases fit TRBD2. The trim removed 7 bases at V and 7 bases at J, leaving 6 bases unmatched. Germline CDR1 is SQVTM and CDR2 is ANQGSEA. CDR3 length: 14 residues. The CDR3 spells CSAGLAGAGGELFF. The CDR3 DNA reads TGCAGCGCTGGACTAGCGGGAGCGGGCGGGGAGCTGTTTTTT.

This clonotype was seen only a few times. V and J are TRBV28 and TRBJ2-3; TRBD1 or TRBD2 may be the D gene (5 bases each). Trimming cost V 3 bases and J 4 bases, with 14 bases left between them. CDR3 length: 15 residues. The germline V gene encodes CDR1 MDHEN and CDR2 SYDVKM. The CDR3, as DNA: TGTGCCAGCAGTTTGGGACCACAAACCGCAGATACGCAGTATTTT. Translating gives CASSLGPQTADTQYF.

This rearrangement joins TRBV24-1 to TRBJ2-1; 9 bases are shared with TRBD2. Trimming took 8 bases from V and 6 from J; bases not matched to a gene: 10. Germline V gene lookup returns CDR1 KGHDR and CDR2 SFDVKD. The CDR3 length is 15 residues. The CDR3: CATKAGGPKANEQFF. CDR3 DNA: TGTGCCACCAAGGCGGGGGGGCCCAAGGCCAATGAGCAGTTCTTC.

This clonotype was found a few times. This chain joins TRBV3-1 and TRBJ2-5; 9 bases are shared with TRBD1. V lost 4 bases, J lost 4 bases, and 10 bases stayed unmatched. Germline-derived CDR1 and CDR2 are LGHDT and YNNKEL (reference sequence). CDR3 length: 16 residues. The CDR3 protein is CASSRRTGGDGETQYF. In DNA, the CDR3 is TGTGCCAGCAGCCGCCGAACAGGGGGCGACGGAGAGACCCAGTACTTC.

Only a few counts were recorded for this clonotype. This chain uses TRBV18 with TRBJ2-5; D is tentatively TRBD1 or TRBD2 (5 bases each). V gave up 4 bases and J gave up 5 bases, with 14 bases separating them. CDR3 size: 14 residues. CDR1 and CDR2 (germline): KGHSH, LQKENI. CDR3 sequence (DNA): TGTGCCAGCTCACAAAACCAGGGAGAGGAGACCCAGTACTTC. It is translated as CASSQNQGEETQYF.

This clonotype was seen a few times. The V and J genes are TRBV6-2 or TRBV6-3 and TRBJ2-1; 10 bases line up with TRBD2. J was trimmed by 5 bases and V by 0 bases; bases with no gene match: 1. The CDR3 sequence is 15 residues long. Germline V gene sequence: CDR1 MNHEY, CDR2 SVGEGT. Here the CDR3 DNA reads TGTGCCAGCAGTTACTCGGGACTAGCGCACAATGAGCAGTTCTTC. This encodes CASSYSGLAHNEQFF.